The 9 T cell receptor beta chains presented below share a single source sample, sequenced in a study of blood T cells in healthy people across ages. Through a sample-barcoded 5' primer and a J-beta primer mix, a second PCR was run for roughly 7 to 12 cycles. TCRdb re-analysed the 5' RACE reads in MiXCR, keeping a single row per CDR3 protein. This sample has fewer than 950,000 distinct CDR3 sequences, with approximately 55% found just once. The sequenced sample was blood. All receptors derive from an elderly man in good health.

The chain has TRBV5-1 and TRBJ1-1; no clear D. This CDR3 has 14 residues. V was shortened by 5 bases and J by 4 bases, with 15 bases between the two germline ends. The germline gives CDR1 SGHRS, CDR2 YFSETQ. The CDR3 DNA follows: TGCGCCAGCAGACGTGATGCCGGCGGCACTGAAGCTTTCTTT. Amino acid sequence: CASRRDAGGTEAFF.

This clonotype turned up a few times. The chain couples TRBV7-2 to TRBJ2-5; D is ambiguous. The length of the CDR3 is 13 residues. Germline CDR1 SGHTA, CDR2 FQGNSA. Between the trimmed V and J ends, which lost 6 bases and 5 bases, there was a span of 13 bases. CDR3 coding DNA: TGTGCCAGCAGTCAACCCCGGCGCGAGACCCAGTACTTC. It yields the protein CASSQPRRETQYF.

The genes are TRBV20-1 and TRBJ2-5, with 11 nucleotides matching TRBD2. The assigned J gene may be wrong: the sequence end matches TRBJ2-7 better. The CDR3 consists of 15 residues. Looked up from germline, CDR1 is DFQATT and CDR2 is SNEGSKA (reference sequence). CDR3 in amino acids: CSARRSGRANHEQYF. The CDR3 nucleotides read TGCAGTGCTAGGCGTAGCGGGAGGGCCAACCACGAGCAGTACTTC.

In this sample, this clonotype turned up a few times. The chain has TRBV20-1 and TRBJ1-4; D is unresolved. V was clipped by 6 bases and J by 1 base, with 12 bases between them. Germline V gene data show CDR1 as DFQATT and CDR2 as SNEGSKA (reference sequence). The CDR3 runs to 14 residues. The CDR3 nucleotides read TGCAGTGCGGTGAAGGCGGGAACTAATGAAAAACTGTTTTTT. This translates into CSAVKAGTNEKLFF.

The J gene is TRBJ2-1, the V gene TRBV20-1; 11 positions agree with TRBD2. Germline CDR1 DFQATT, CDR2 SNEGSKA (reference sequence). The CDR3 extends over 15 amino acids. The junction had 5 bases not matched to a gene; V was cut back by 3 bases and J by 4 bases. The CDR3 DNA follows: TGCAGTGCTAGCTTAAGACTAGCGGGGTACAATGAGCAGTTCTTC. Its protein is CSASLRLAGYNEQFF.

This clonotype was observed a single time. The rearrangement uses TRBV27 and TRBJ2-3, with TRBD2 identical over 10 bases. Germline CDR1 is MNHEY and CDR2 is SMNVEV (reference sequence). Germline trimming cut 7 bases from V and 4 bases from J; bases unmatched to any gene: 5. The CDR3 consists of 14 residues. The CDR3 DNA sequence: TGTGCCAGCATGGGGACTAGCGTCGCAGATACGCAGTATTTT. Encoded protein: CASMGTSVADTQYF.

The chain has TRBV4-2 and TRBJ1-5; 7 bases line up with TRBD1. CDR3 length: 15 amino acids. The junction had 4 bases not matched to a gene; V was cut back by 0 bases and J by 5 bases. CDR1 is LGHNA and CDR2 is YNFKEQ in the germline V gene. This chain's CDR3 is CASSQDVDRYQPQHF. Here the CDR3 DNA reads TGTGCCAGCAGCCAAGACGTGGACAGGTATCAGCCCCAGCATTTT.

The chain carries TRBV2 and TRBJ2-7, with 7 bases fitting TRBD1. Germline V gene data show CDR1 as SNHLY and CDR2 as FYNNEI. V lost 7 bases, J lost 6 bases, and 12 bases stayed unmatched. The CDR3 extends over 14 amino acids. The CDR3, as DNA: TGTGCCAGCATCCAAACAGGGGTCGGAGGCGAGCAGTACTTC. This encodes CASIQTGVGGEQYF.

This clonotype has just one count. The V gene is TRBV4-1, the J gene TRBJ1-1; no clear D. There are 13 residues in the CDR3. V was shortened by 0 bases and J by 7 bases, with 9 bases between the two germline ends. The germline V gene has CDR1 MGHRA and CDR2 YSYEKL. The CDR3 DNA reads TGCGCCAGCAGCCAAGAACTCGTGTATGAAGCTTTCTTT. As protein: CASSQELVYEAFF.